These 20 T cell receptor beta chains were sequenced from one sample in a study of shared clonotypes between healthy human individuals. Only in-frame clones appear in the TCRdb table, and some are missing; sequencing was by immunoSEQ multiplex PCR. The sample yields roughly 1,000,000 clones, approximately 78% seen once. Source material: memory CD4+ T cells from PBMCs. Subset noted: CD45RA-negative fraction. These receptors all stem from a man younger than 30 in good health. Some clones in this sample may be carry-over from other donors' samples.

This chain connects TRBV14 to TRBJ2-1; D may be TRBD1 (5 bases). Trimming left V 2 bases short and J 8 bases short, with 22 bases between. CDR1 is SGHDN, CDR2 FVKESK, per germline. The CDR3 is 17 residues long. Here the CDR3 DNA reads TGTGCCAGCAGCCAATCGTCCTATGGGGCCCTGGGTTATGAGCAGTTCTTC. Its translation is CASSQSSYGALGYEQFF. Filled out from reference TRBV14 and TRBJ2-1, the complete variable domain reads EAGVTQFPSHSVIEKGQTVTLRCDPISGHDNLYWYRRVMGKEIKFLLHFVKESKQDESGMPNNRFLAERTGGTYSTLKVQPAELEDSGVYFCASSQSSYGALGYEQFFGPGTRLTVL.

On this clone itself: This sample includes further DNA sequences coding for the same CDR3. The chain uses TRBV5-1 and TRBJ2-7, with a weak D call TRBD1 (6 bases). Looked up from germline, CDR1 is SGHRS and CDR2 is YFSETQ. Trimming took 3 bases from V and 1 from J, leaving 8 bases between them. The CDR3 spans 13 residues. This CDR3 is CASSSQGSYEQYF. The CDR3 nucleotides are TGCGCCAGCAGCTCACAGGGATCCTACGAGCAGTACTTC. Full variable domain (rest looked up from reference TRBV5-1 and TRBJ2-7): KAGVTQTPRYLIKTRGQQVTLSCSPISGHRSVSWYQQTPGQGLQFLFEYFSETQRNKGNFPGRFSGRQFSNSRSEMNVSTLELGDSALYLCASSSQGSYEQYFGPGTRLTVT.

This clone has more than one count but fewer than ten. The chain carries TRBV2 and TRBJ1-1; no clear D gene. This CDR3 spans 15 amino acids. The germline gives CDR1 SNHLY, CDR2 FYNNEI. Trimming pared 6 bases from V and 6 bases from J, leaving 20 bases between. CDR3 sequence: CASSYSGRVESEAFF. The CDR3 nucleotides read TGTGCCAGCAGCTACTCGGGTCGGGTGGAATCTGAAGCTTTCTTT.

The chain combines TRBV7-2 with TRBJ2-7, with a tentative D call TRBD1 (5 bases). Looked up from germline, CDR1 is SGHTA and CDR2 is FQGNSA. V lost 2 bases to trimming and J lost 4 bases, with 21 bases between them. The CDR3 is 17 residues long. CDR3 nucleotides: TGTGCCAGCAGCTTATTAACCAGTAGGGCAGGGTGGTACGAGCAGTACTTC. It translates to CASSLLTSRAGWYEQYF.

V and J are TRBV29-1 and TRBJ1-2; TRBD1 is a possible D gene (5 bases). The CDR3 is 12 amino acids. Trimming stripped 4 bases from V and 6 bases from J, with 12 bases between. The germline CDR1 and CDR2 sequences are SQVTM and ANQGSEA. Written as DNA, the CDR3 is TGCAGCGTTGCCGGGACCTACGATGGCTACACCTTC. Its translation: CSVAGTYDGYTF.

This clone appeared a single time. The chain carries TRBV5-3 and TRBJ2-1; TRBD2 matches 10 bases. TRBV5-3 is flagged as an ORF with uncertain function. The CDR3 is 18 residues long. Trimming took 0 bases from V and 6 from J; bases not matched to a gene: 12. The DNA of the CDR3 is TGTGCCAGAAGCTTGGCTCCTAGCGGGAGTGTGGGGTGCAATGAGCAGTTCTTC. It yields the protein CARSLAPSGSVGCNEQFF.

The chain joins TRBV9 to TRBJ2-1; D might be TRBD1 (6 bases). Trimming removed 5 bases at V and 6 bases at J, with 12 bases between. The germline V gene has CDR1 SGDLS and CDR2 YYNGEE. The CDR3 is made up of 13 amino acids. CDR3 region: CASSQGQTNEQFF. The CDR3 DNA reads TGTGCCAGCAGTCAGGGGCAGACCAATGAGCAGTTCTTC.

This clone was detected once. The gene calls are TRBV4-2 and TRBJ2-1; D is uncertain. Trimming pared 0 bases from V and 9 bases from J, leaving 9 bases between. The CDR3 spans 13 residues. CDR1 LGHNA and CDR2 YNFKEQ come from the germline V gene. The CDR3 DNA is TGTGCCAGCAGCCAAGAATGGCGAGCTGAGCAGTTCTTC. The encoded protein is CASSQEWRAEQFF.

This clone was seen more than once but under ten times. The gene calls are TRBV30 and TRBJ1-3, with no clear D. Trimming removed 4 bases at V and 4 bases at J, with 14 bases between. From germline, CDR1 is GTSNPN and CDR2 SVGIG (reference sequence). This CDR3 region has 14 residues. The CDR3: CAWNSGFEGNTIYF. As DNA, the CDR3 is TGTGCCTGGAACTCCGGGTTCGAGGGAAACACCATATATTTT.

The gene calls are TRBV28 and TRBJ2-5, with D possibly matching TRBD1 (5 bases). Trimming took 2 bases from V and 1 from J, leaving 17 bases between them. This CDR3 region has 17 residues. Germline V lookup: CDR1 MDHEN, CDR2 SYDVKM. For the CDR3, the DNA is TGTGCCAGCAGTTTAGCCCGCCGGACAACACGCCAAGAGACCCAGTACTTC. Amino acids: CASSLARRTTRQETQYF.

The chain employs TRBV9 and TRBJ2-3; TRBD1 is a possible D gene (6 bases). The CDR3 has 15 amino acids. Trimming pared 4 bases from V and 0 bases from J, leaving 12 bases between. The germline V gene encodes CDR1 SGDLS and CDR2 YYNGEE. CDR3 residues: CASSIQGTSTDTQYF. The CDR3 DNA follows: TGTGCCAGCAGCATACAGGGCACTAGCACAGATACGCAGTATTTT.

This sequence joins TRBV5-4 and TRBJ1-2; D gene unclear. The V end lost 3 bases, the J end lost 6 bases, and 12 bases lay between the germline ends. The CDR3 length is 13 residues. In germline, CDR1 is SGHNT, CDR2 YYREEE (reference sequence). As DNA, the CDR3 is TGTGCCAGCAGCTCCCTCGGCCCGGATGGCTACACCTTC. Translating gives CASSSLGPDGYTF.

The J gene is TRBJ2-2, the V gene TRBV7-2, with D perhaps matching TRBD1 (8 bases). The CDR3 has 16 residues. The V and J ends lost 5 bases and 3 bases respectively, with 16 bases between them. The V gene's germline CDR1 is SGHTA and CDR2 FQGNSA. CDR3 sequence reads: CASSPTGGRDTGELFF. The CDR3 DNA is TGTGCCAGCAGCCCTACAGGGGGGAGGGACACCGGGGAGCTGTTTTTT.

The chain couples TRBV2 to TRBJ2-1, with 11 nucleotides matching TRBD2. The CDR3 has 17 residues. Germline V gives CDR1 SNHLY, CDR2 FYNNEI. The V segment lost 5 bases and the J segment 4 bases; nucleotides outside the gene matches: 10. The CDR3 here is CASSPHLAGGRYNEQFF. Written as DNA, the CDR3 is TGTGCCAGCAGTCCCCACTTAGCGGGAGGGAGGTACAATGAGCAGTTCTTC.

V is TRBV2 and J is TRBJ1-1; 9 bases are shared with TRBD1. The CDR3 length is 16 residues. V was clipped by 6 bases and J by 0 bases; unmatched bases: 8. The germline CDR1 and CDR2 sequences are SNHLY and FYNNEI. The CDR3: CASSLQGARMNTEAFF. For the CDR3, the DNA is TGTGCCAGCAGCCTACAGGGGGCCCGAATGAACACTGAAGCTTTCTTT.

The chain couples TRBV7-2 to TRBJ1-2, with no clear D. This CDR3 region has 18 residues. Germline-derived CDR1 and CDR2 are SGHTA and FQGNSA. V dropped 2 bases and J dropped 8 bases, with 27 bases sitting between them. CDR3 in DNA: TGTGCCAGCAGCTTAAAGGGTGCGGGCTCGCTTGCGACGGTAGGCTACACCTTC. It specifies CASSLKGAGSLATVGYTF.

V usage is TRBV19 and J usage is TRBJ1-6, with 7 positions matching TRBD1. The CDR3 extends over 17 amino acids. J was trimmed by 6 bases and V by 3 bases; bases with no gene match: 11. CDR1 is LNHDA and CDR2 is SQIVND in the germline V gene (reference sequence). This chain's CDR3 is CASSMPPIDRVNSPLHF. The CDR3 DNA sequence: TGTGCCAGTAGTATGCCCCCTATTGACAGGGTTAATTCACCCCTCCACTTT.

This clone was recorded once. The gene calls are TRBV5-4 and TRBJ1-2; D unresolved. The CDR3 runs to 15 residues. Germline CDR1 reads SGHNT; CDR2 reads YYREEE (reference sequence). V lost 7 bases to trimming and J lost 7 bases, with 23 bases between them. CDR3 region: CASHGKGGSRVGYTF. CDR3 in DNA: TGTGCCAGCCACGGAAAGGGAGGCAGTCGTGTTGGCTACACCTTC.

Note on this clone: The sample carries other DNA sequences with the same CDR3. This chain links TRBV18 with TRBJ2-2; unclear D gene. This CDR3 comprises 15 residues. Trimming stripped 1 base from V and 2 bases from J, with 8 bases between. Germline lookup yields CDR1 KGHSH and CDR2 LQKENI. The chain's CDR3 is CASSPRFGNTGELFF. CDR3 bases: TGTGCCAGCTCACCACGTTTCGGTAACACCGGGGAGCTGTTTTTT.

The CDR3 protein is CASSPPGGPYFSGVFF. CDR3 DNA: TGTGCCAGCTCACCCCCCGGGGGTCCTTATTTTTCCGGCGTGTTTTTT. The chain employs TRBV18 and TRBJ1-4, with D possibly being TRBD1 (5 bases). The CDR3 sequence is 16 residues long. Trimming left V 3 bases short and J 15 bases short, with 26 bases between. Germline V gene data show CDR1 as KGHSH and CDR2 as LQKENI. Full variable domain (rest looked up from reference TRBV18 and TRBJ1-4): NAGVMQNPRHLVRRRGQEARLRCSPMKGHSHVYWYRQLPEEGLKFMVYLQKENIIDESGMPKERFSAEFPKEGPSILRIQQVVRGDSAAYFCASSPPGGPYFSGVFFGSGTQLSVL.